A single sample gave rise to the 9 T cell receptor beta chains below, sequenced in a study of T cell repertoires in cytomegalovirus infection (dated by TCRdb to about 2019). This sample was sequenced with an Illumina HiSeq 1500. TCRdb applied fastp at Q25 and MiXCR to the public reads, then kept only in-frame beta chains. Rows are combined by CDR3 protein, so each entry shows the most common genes and DNA. This sample has hundreds of thousands of distinct CDR3 sequences in its table, and approximately 32% of those were observed once. The top ten clones comprise 9.5% to 15% of the sample. These receptors' antigens are unknown. Read against the paper, the sample's treatment or condition label means: in vitro stimulation with specific CMV peptide epitopes to enrich CMV-specific T cells. The input for sequencing was cultured CD8+ T cells from PBMCs, taken from culture after CMV antigen stimulation. These receptors came from a human donor in good health (CMV status not recorded). Some clones in this sample may be carry-over from other donors' samples.

In DNA form, the CDR3 reads TGTGCCAGCAGCTTATCTCCGCAATGGGGGGGTAATCAGCCCCAGCATTTT. Translated, it gives CASSLSPQWGGNQPQHF. This chain links TRBV7-9 with TRBJ1-5, with TRBD1 as a possible D gene (5 bases). Germline V gene sequence: CDR1 SEHNR, CDR2 FQNEAQ (reference sequence). The V end lost 2 bases, the J end lost 4 bases, and 18 bases lay between the germline ends. The CDR3 totals 17 residues.

This clonotype appeared a single time. The genes are TRBV27 and TRBJ1-2; the D gene is possibly TRBD1 (5 bases). Germline V gene lookup returns CDR1 MNHEY and CDR2 SMNVEV (reference sequence). V was clipped by 3 bases and J by 7 bases, with 12 bases between them. This CDR3 region has 13 residues. The CDR3, as DNA: TGTGCCAGCAGTTTTGGGGGACCGAGTGGCTACACCTTC. Its protein product is CASSFGGPSGYTF.

V usage is TRBV2 and J usage is TRBJ2-2; D possibly corresponds to TRBD1 (5 bases). Per the germline V gene, CDR1 is SNHLY and CDR2 is FYNNEI. Trimming pared 1 base from V and 4 bases from J, leaving 13 bases between. This CDR3 is built from 16 residues. CDR3 residues: CASSEDKRGPTGELFF. The CDR3 bases are TGTGCCAGCAGTGAAGATAAAAGGGGTCCCACCGGGGAGCTGTTTTTT. Supplemented by reference TRBV2 and TRBJ2-2, the full variable domain reads EPEVTQTPSHQVTQMGQEVILRCVPISNHLYFYWYRQILGQKVEFLVSFYNNEISEKSEIFDDQFSVERPDGSNFTLKIRSTKLEDSAMYFCASSEDKRGPTGELFFGEGSRLTVL.

There are many counts of this clonotype. The gene calls are TRBV7-2 and TRBJ1-1; 7 bases map to TRBD1. The CDR3 is made up of 14 amino acids. With 5 bases clipped from V and 3 bases from J, the junction kept 6 bases outside the gene matches. Germline lookup yields CDR1 SGHTA and CDR2 FQGNSA. This CDR3 reads CASSPGQTYTEAFF. In nucleotides, the CDR3 is TGTGCCAGCAGCCCGGGACAGACATACACTGAAGCTTTCTTT.

This clonotype showed up just a few times. This chain joins TRBV5-1 and TRBJ2-3; TRBD2 agrees at 7 bases. The trim removed 2 bases at V and 2 bases at J, leaving 2 bases unmatched. The CDR3 runs 14 residues. The germline V gene encodes CDR1 SGHRS and CDR2 YFSETQ. The CDR3 DNA is TGCGCCAGCAGCTTCCGGGACTACACAGATACGCAGTATTTT. Translating it yields CASSFRDYTDTQYF.

This clonotype was picked up a small number of times. The CDR3: CASSIWTGAGNYGYTF. Written as DNA, the CDR3 is TGTGCCAGTAGTATATGGACAGGGGCAGGGAACTATGGCTACACCTTC. The chain couples TRBV19 to TRBJ1-2; 9 nucleotides line up with TRBD1. The V segment lost 2 bases and the J segment 2 bases; nucleotides outside the gene matches: 6. The CDR3 length is 16 residues. Germline CDR1 reads LNHDA; CDR2 reads SQIVND (reference sequence).

V is TRBV19 and J is TRBJ1-2; maybe TRBD1 (5 bases). The V end was cut by 7 bases, the J end by 6 bases, with 18 bases between. CDR3 length: 14 residues. Germline V lookup: CDR1 LNHDA, CDR2 SQIVND (reference sequence). The CDR3 reads CASTPPRGLHGYTF. The CDR3 nucleotides are TGTGCCAGTACTCCTCCGCGGGGCCTACATGGCTACACCTTC.

In this sample, this clonotype turned up a few times. The V and J genes are TRBV6-2 or TRBV6-3 and TRBJ1-2, with D unclear. The CDR3 totals 14 residues. Germline V gene data show CDR1 as MNHEY and CDR2 as SVGEGT. Trimming stripped 2 bases from V and 6 bases from J, with 13 bases between. CDR3: CASSYRAAGDGYTF. The DNA of the CDR3 is TGTGCCAGCAGTTACCGCGCGGCCGGGGATGGCTACACCTTC.

This clonotype was counted between two and nine times. This sequence joins TRBV12-3 or TRBV12-4 and TRBJ2-7; the D gene is possibly TRBD1 (5 bases). The CDR3 has 15 amino acids. The ends were cut back, 3 bases at V and 0 bases at J, with 12 bases in the middle. The CDR3 coding sequence is TGTGCCAGCAGTTTCGCCGTGGGGCCCTCCTACGAGCAGTACTTC. It translates to CASSFAVGPSYEQYF.